This TCR beta chain was sequenced for a study of identical twins. General study results and limits: Out-of-frame alpha sequences shared by twins showed excess low generation probability. Researchers caution that invariant MAIT and iNKT cells could partly confound zero-insertion analyses. With monozygotic twins, out-of-frame TCR alpha sharing exceeded what models estimated.

TCRdb independently ran MiXCR on the 5' RACE reads; one entry per CDR3 protein. This table holds about 790,000 distinct CDR3 sequences, approximately 18% found once. About this clonotype itself: Its antigen is undetermined.

Between the trimmed V and J ends, which lost 0 bases and 4 bases, there was a span of 11 bases. CDR1 and CDR2 (germline): SGHDT, YYEEEE. This CDR3 comprises 15 residues. In addition, the sample was reused for a study of T cells expressing NK-cell markers. That paper states: Nothing established the HCMV specificity of expanded NKG2C+ T cell clones.

Sequences were obtained from PBMCs. This sequence originates from a woman younger than 30 in good health. The chain recombines TRBV5-6 with TRBJ2-1; D unclear. CDR3: CASSLVLGSYNEQFF. In DNA, the CDR3 is TGTGCCAGCAGCTTGGTGCTGGGGTCATACAATGAGCAGTTCTTC.